This TCR beta chain was found in a study of OX40 agonist ivuxolimab in advanced cancers. Whole-study context: Among those enrolled, mean age was 60 years (range about 23 to 80) and 82.7% were male.

The data were produced by immunoSEQ multiplex PCR, yet TCRdb's version contains in-frame clones alone and is incomplete. The profile covers about 80,000 clones, with approximately 91% appearing a single time and around 0.7% taken by the ten largest. After removal of 3 bases from V and 2 bases from J, the junction contained 6 bases not matched to a gene. The V gene's germline CDR1 is SGHDT and CDR2 YYEEEE. The CDR3 contains 15 residues. Sequencing was performed on CD4+ or CD8+ T cells sorted from blood, taken in a trial of the OX40 agonist ivuxolimab. The V and J genes are TRBV5-6 and TRBJ2-5, with TRBD1 identical over 8 bases. This TCR derives from an adult with an advanced solid tumor such as melanoma, head and neck, liver or kidney cancer. In nucleotides, the CDR3 is TGTGCCAGCAGCTCAATCCGGACAGGGCAAGAGACCCAGTACTTC. As protein: CASSSIRTGQETQYF.